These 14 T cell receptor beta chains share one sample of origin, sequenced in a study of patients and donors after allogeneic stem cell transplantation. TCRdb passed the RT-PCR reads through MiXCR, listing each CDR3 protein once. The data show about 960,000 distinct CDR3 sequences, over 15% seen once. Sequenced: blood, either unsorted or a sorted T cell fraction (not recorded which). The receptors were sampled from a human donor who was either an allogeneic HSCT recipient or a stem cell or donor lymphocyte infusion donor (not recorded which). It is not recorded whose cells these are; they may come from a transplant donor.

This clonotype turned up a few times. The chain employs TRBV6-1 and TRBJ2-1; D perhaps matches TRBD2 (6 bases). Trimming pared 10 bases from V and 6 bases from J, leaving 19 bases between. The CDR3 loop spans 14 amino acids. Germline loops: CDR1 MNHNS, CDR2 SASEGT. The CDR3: CATTAGGLVNEQFF. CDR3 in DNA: TGTGCCACCACAGCTGGAGGGTTGGTCAATGAGCAGTTCTTC.

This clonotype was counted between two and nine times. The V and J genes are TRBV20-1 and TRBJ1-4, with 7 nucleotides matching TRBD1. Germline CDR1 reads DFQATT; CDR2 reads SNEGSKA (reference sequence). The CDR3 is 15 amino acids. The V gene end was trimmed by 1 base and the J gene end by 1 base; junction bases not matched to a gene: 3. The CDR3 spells CSARGRDRTNEKLFF. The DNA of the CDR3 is TGCAGTGCTAGAGGACGGGACAGAACTAATGAAAAACTGTTTTTT.

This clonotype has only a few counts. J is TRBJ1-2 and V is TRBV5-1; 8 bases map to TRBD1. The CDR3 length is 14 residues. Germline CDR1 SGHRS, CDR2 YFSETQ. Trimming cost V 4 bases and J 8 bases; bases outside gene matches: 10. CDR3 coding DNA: TGCGCCAGCAGCGCTCCCCAGGGGGCGCGAGGCTACACCTTC. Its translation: CASSAPQGARGYTF.

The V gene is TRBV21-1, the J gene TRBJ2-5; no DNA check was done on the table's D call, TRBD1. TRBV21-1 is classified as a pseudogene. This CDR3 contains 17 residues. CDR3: CASSKVLWDRAIETQYF. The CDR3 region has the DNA TGTGCCAGCAGCAAAGTATTATGGGACAGGGCTATCGAGACCCAGTACTTC.

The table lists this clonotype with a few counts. The CDR3 coding sequence is TGTGCCAGCAGTCCGGACTTAGTCTCGAACACCGGGGAGCTGTTTTTT. It translates to CASSPDLVSNTGELFF. The chain has TRBV12-3 or TRBV12-4 and TRBJ2-2; the D gene is possibly TRBD2 (5 bases). Trimming took 5 bases from V and 0 from J, leaving 13 bases between them. This CDR3 is 16 amino acids long.

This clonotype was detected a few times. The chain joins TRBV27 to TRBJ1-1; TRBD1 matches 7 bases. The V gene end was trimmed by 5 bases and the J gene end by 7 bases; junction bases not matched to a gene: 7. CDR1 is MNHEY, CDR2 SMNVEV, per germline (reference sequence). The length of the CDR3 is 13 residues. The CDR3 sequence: CASSPTGIGEAFF. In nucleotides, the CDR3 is TGTGCCAGCAGTCCGACAGGGATAGGTGAAGCTTTCTTT.

The CDR3 nucleotides are TGTGCCAGCAGCCAAATCAGGGGGGGAACACAAGAGACCCAGTACTTC. The encoded protein is CASSQIRGGTQETQYF. This chain connects TRBV3-1 to TRBJ2-5; TRBD1 or TRBD2 may be the D gene (7 bases each). V dropped 2 bases and J dropped 2 bases, with 15 bases sitting between them. Germline V gene sequence: CDR1 LGHDT, CDR2 YNNKEL (reference sequence). This CDR3 comprises 16 residues.

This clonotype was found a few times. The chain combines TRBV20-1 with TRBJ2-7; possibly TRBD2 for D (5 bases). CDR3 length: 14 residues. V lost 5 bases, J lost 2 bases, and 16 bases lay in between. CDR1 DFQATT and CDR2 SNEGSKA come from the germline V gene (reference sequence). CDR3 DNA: TGCAGTGCTCAAGGAGGTCAAAACCCCTACGAGCAGTACTTC. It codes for CSAQGGQNPYEQYF.

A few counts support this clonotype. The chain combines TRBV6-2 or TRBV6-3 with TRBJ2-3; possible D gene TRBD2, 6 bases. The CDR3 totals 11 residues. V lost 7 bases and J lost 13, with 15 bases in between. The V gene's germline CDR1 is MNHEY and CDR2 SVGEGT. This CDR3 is CASTSGESEYF. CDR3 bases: TGTGCCAGCACCTCGGGGGAATCGGAGTATTTT.

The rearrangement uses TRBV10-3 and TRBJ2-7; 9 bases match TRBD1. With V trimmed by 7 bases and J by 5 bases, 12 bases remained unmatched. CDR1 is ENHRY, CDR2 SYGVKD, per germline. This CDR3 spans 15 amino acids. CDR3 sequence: CAITGNRDRDHEQYF. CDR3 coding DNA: TGTGCCATCACCGGAAACCGGGACAGGGACCACGAGCAGTACTTC.

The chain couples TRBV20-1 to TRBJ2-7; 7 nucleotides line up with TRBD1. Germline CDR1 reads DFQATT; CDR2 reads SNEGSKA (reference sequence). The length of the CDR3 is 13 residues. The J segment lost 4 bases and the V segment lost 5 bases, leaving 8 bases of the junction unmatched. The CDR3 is CSAEGDRNYEQYF. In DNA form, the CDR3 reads TGCAGTGCTGAAGGGGACAGAAATTACGAGCAGTACTTC.

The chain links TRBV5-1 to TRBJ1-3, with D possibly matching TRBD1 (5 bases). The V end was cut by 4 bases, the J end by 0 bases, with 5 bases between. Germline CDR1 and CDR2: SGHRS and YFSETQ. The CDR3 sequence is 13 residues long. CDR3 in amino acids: CASSGGSGNTIYF. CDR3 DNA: TGCGCCAGCAGCGGGGGCTCTGGAAACACCATATATTTT.

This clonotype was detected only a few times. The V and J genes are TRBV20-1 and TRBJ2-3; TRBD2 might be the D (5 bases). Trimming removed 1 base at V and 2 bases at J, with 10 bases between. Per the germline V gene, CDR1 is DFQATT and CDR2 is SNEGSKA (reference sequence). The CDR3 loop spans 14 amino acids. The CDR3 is CSARVTGNTDTQYF. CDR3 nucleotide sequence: TGCAGTGCTAGAGTAACGGGAAACACAGATACGCAGTATTTT.

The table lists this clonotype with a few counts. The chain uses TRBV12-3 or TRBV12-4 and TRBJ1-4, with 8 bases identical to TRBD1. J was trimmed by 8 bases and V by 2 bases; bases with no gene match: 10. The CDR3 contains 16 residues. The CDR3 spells CASSLPRTGLREKLFF. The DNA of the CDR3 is TGTGCCAGCAGTTTACCAAGGACAGGGTTGAGGGAAAAACTGTTTTTT.